The rows below give T cell receptor beta chains drawn from one sample of a study of OX40 agonist ivuxolimab in advanced cancers. TCRdb's table, derived via immunoSEQ multiplex PCR, lists solely in-frame clones and lacks some. The sample yields tens of thousands of clones, over 65% seen once. This specimen consisted of CD4+ or CD8+ T cells sorted from blood, obtained in a trial of the OX40 agonist ivuxolimab. The receptor set was obtained from an adult with an advanced solid tumor such as melanoma, head and neck, liver or kidney cancer. The CDR3 runs from the conserved cysteine through the conserved F or W. The order of the fields is J gene, D gene, clone size, V gene, CDR3 DNA, CDR3 protein. D genes are given only for firm matches. The size of a clone is reported for some rows only, either as once, few or many, or as a class for expanded clones.

TRBJ1-1 - - TRBV27 TGTGCCAGCAGTTTAACGCAGGGAAGGACTGAAGCTTTCTTT CASSLTQGRTEAFF
TRBJ2-7 TRBD2 - TRBV14 TGTGCCAGCAGCCCCTACGGGGGGGACTACGAGCAGTACTTC CASSPYGGDYEQYF
TRBJ2-7 TRBD2 - TRBV10-3 TGTGCCATCACCGACGATGGGAGGGAGACCTACGAGCAGTACTTC CAITDDGRETYEQYF
TRBJ2-3 - - TRBV4-1 TGCGCCAGCAGCCAAGTTGACCTTCCTAGCACAGATACGCAGTATTTT CASSQVDLPSTDTQYF
TRBJ2-7 TRBD1 few TRBV7-9 TGTGCCAGCAGCGCTCCCGGGACAGGGAATTACGAGCAGTACTTC CASSAPGTGNYEQYF
TRBJ2-3 TRBD2 - TRBV29-1 TGCAGCGTTGAAGAGTGGGCTAGCGGGTACAGCACAGATACGCAGTATTTT CSVEEWASGYSTDTQYF
TRBJ1-4 - - TRBV19 TGTGCCAGTAGTATTTGGGGGACAACTAATGAAAAACTGTTTTTT CASSIWGTTNEKLFF
TRBJ2-7 - - TRBV2 TGTGCCAGCAGTCCGGCGGCTTACTACGAGCAGTACTTC CASSPAAYYEQYF
TRBJ1-1 - - TRBV11-2 TGTGCCAGCAGCTTAAACAGGGTTAACACTGAAGCTTTCTTT CASSLNRVNTEAFF
TRBJ2-4 - - TRBV28 TGTGCCAGCAGCGACCGGGACGGTCTAGCCAAAAACATTCAGTACTTC CASSDRDGLAKNIQYF
TRBJ1-1 - - TRBV4-2 TGTGCCAGCAGCCAAGTGGCGGTCAGTTTGGCGAGAACTGAAGCTTTCTTT CASSQVAVSLARTEAFF
TRBJ2-7 - - TRBV6-5 TGTGCCAGCTCCCAAGGGTGGCCCTACGAGCAGTACTTC CASSQGWPYEQYF
TRBJ1-1 - - TRBV27 TGTGCCAGCAGCCAAAGTGGGCAGGGTGAAGCTTTCTTT CASSQSGQGEAFF
TRBJ2-3 TRBD1 - TRBV6-1 TGTGCCAGCATGGGGCCGGGACAGGCGGCAGATACGCAGTATTTT CASMGPGQAADTQYF
TRBJ2-2 - - TRBV28 TGTGCCAGCCGGGGGCTTTACAGTTACCAGAACACCGGGGAGCTGTTTTTT CASRGLYSYQNTGELFF
TRBJ2-5 TRBD1 - TRBV10-2 TGCGCCAGCAGTAAGACAGGGAAAGAGACCCAGTACTTC CASSKTGKETQYF
TRBJ2-6 - - TRBV7-6 TGTGCCAGCAGCTCCAGAGGGACTGAAGAACGAGGGGGGGCCAACGTCCTGACTTTC CASSSRGTEERGGANVLTF
TRBJ2-5 TRBD1 once TRBV5-6 TGTGCCAGCAGACAGGGGGCCGGGGAGACCCAGTACTTC CASRQGAGETQYF
TRBJ2-7 - - TRBV6-1 TGTGCCAGCAGTGAAATTGGGGGGCGCGGGAACGAGCAGTACTTC CASSEIGGRGNEQYF
TRBJ2-7 TRBD1 - TRBV9 TGTGCCAGCAGCACCGGGACAGGGCTTGACGAGCAGTACTTC CASSTGTGLDEQYF
TRBJ2-7 - - TRBV29-1 TGCAGCGTCCGGGACTCTCGAACCTACGAGCAGTACTTC CSVRDSRTYEQYF
TRBJ1-4 TRBD1 few TRBV19 TGTGCCAGTAGTATAGGCGCAGGGGGGAATGAAAAACTGTTTTTT CASSIGAGGNEKLFF
TRBJ2-7 - - TRBV7-8 TGTGCCAGCAGCTTCACAGGGAGCTCCTACGAGCAGTACTTC CASSFTGSSYEQYF
TRBJ2-7 - once TRBV28 TGTGCCAGCAGGAGTCTTGTAGGGAGTATTGGCGAGCAGTACTTC CASRSLVGSIGEQYF
TRBJ2-2 TRBD2 once TRBV9 TGTGCCAGCAGCGTCGCTAGCGGCCCGAACACCGGGGAGCTGTTTTTT CASSVASGPNTGELFF